This TCR beta chain came from a study of blood T cells in healthy people across ages. A second roughly 7 to 12 cycle PCR used barcoded and J-beta primers. Each cDNA was tagged by a template-switch adaptor containing 12 random nucleotides. TCRdb re-called the 5' RACE reads with MiXCR, one entry per CDR3 protein. The table includes around 780,000 distinct CDR3 sequences, more than 55% detected once. This clonotype was picked up a small number of times. What it binds is not known. The study, taken as a whole, reports: Both naive CD4+ cell counts and diversity were greater in long-lived donors than in aged donors. Measured against age, TCR beta diversity per million T cells decreased in a roughly linear manner.

Sequencing was carried out using blood. This clonotype was obtained from a middle-aged man in good health.

In DNA form, the CDR3 reads TGTGCCAGCAGCGTAGAAGGGAATGTTGCCGAGCAGTACTTC. Its protein is CASSVEGNVAEQYF. This chain links TRBV9 with TRBJ2-7; no definite D call. CDR1 and CDR2 from the germline V gene are SGDLS and YYNGEE. V lost 0 bases, J lost 6 bases, and 13 bases lay in between. The CDR3 sequence is 14 residues long.